This T cell receptor (beta chain) was observed in a study of blood T cell repertoires in COVID-19. Looking at the study overall: Some COVID-19 samples were acute and others convalescent; all came from the United States, Italy and Spain. T cells, B-cell-depleted T cells, or PBMCs provided the cDNA or gDNA that served as material.

Original analysis: Reference gene primers were amplified, and this amplification served to estimate nucleated cell counts. The assay was immunoSEQ multiplex PCR, and TCRdb's table has in-frame clones only and misses some. V and J calls and clone size are as listed in that table; D and trimming were resolved from the DNA. Found here are around 120,000 clones, about nine tenths of them singletons; the top ten hold approximately 1.7%. The CDR3 length is 15 residues. V was clipped by 5 bases and J by 1 base, with 14 bases between them. Per the germline V gene, CDR1 is MNHEY and CDR2 is SVGAGI. Sequenced input: peripheral blood. The chain couples TRBV6-5 to TRBJ1-1; tentatively, D is TRBD1 (6 bases). The sequence derives from a human donor with active COVID-19. The donor label of this sample is uncertain. In DNA form, the CDR3 reads TGTGCCAGCAGTACGGGGGGCCAAAGGAACACTGAAGCTTTCTTT. As protein: CASSTGGQRNTEAFF.